This TCR beta chain was documented in a study of blood T cell repertoires in COVID-19 (dated by TCRdb to 2018 to 2021). With respect to the entire study: Collaborator samples came from the United States, Italy and Spain and covered acute and convalescent phases of COVID-19. The material from the prospective study consisted of cDNA or gDNA derived from T cells, B-cell-depleted T cells, or PBMCs. Deeply sampled blood TCRbeta repertoires from subjects exposed to, actively infected with, or recovered from COVID-19 were included in the dataset. The repertoires were released in a freely available public database meant as a resource for research on the immune response to SARS-CoV-2. The samples were drawn from two sources: the first 160 participants of the ongoing ImmuneRACE study, and 1,254 subjects contributed by 6 global collaborators. The sample metadata nearly always contained a de-identified subject ID, COVID-19 status, age in years and sex. Where HLA class I and class II types were available, the types were taken from metadata supplied by the sample provider, not from assay-based typing. General study outcomes and caveats: Clinical and demographic metadata were provided uncurated, with the amount varying by source and participant.

Worth noting for this clone: Its antigen remains unidentified. Base qualities are not recorded, but no much larger clone differs from it by a single base.

The immunoSEQ Assay, a bias-controlled multiplex PCR, was used to amplify TCRbeta CDR3 regions from genomic DNA. Regarding the original processing steps: Nucleated cell counts per sample were estimated from amplification of reference gene primers within the assay. Sequence reads were collapsed and filtered to measure the absolute abundance of every unique TCRbeta CDR3 rearrangement. For each sample, productive Simpson clonality was calculated as the square root of Simpson's diversity index over productive rearrangements. TCRdb stores this immuneACCESS table with in-frame sequences only. Part of the clones is absent; in the studies checked, under half of the shortfall reflects unresolved V genes, and no reason is known for the rest. V and J calls and clone size are given by that table; D and trimming were obtained from the DNA. In all, the sample holds under 300,000 clones, and roughly 84% of those were seen once. The ten top clones hold approximately 1.4% of the sample.

A second Seattle source provided samples from volunteer blood donors who had recovered from COVID-19. Whole blood was collected in K2EDTA tubes by collaborating institutions according to the institutions' own protocols. Collaborator samples were shipped for TCRbeta analysis as frozen whole blood, isolated PBMCs, or DNA extracted from either sample type. The sequencing sample was made of peripheral blood. The clonotype was recovered from a woman in her thirties or forties who had recovered from COVID-19.

CDR3 reads: CVRSRQFLSANVLTF. The DNA reads as follows: TGTGTCAGAAGTCGACAGTTCCTAAGTGCCAACGTCCTGACTTTC. Recombination connected TRBV7-5 to TRBJ2-6; TRBD1, as called in the table, went unchecked against the DNA. TRBV7-5 counts as a pseudogene. CDR3 length: 15 amino acids, cysteine to phenylalanine. The only DNA kept is the CDR3, 45 bases in frame from the first base.